What follows are 9 T cell receptor beta chains derived from one specimen sequenced in a study of cytomegalovirus exposure and HLA in healthy donors. Primers: 60 Vbeta forward and 13 Jbeta reverse. Assay used: immunoSEQ multiplex PCR; TCRdb lists only in-frame clones, some missing. The sample carries around 250,000 clones, over 90% recorded once. Sequencing was performed on PBMCs. The receptors originated from a girl under 10 years old in good health and CMV-seronegative.

The chain is built from TRBV5-1 and TRBJ1-4, with 8 bases lining up with TRBD1. CDR3 length: 15 residues. The ends lost 3 bases at V and 6 bases at J; junction bases unmatched: 7. Germline lookup yields CDR1 SGHRS and CDR2 YFSETQ. In nucleotides, the CDR3 is TGCGCCAGCAGCTCGCAGGGGGCGCGGGATGAAAAACTGTTTTTT. Its protein is CASSSQGARDEKLFF.

This chain connects TRBV5-4 to TRBJ2-1; 8 bases map to TRBD1. This CDR3 has 15 amino acids. V lost 7 bases, J lost 6 bases, and 12 bases stayed unmatched. Germline CDR1 SGHNT, CDR2 YYREEE (reference sequence). The DNA of the CDR3 is TGTGCCAGCTCACTATACGGGACAGGAGTCAATGAGCAGTTCTTC. Protein: CASSLYGTGVNEQFF. The whole variable domain, filled in from reference TRBV5-4 and TRBJ2-1, reads ETGVTQSPTHLIKTRGQQVTLRCSSQSGHNTVSWYQQALGQGPQFIFQYYREEENGRGNFPPRFSGLQFPNYSSELNVNALELDDSALYLCASSLYGTGVNEQFFGPGTRLTVL.

V gene TRBV30 combines with J gene TRBJ2-1; 14 bases are shared with TRBD2. V lost 1 base to trimming and J lost 9 bases; unmatched junction nucleotides: 5. Germline V lookup: CDR1 GTSNPN, CDR2 SVGIG (reference sequence). The CDR3 runs to 15 residues. This CDR3 is CAWSDGTSGGGEQFF. The CDR3 DNA sequence: TGTGCCTGGAGTGACGGGACTAGCGGGGGTGGTGAGCAGTTCTTC.

This rearrangement joins TRBV7-8 to TRBJ2-1, with 11 bases aligning to TRBD2. Unmatched junction bases numbered 10, after V lost 5 bases and J lost 10 bases. Germline V gene sequence: CDR1 SGHVS, CDR2 FQNEAQ. The CDR3 loop spans 15 amino acids. The CDR3 spells CASSQRLAGYREQFF. DNA of the CDR3: TGTGCCAGCAGCCAAAGACTAGCGGGATACAGGGAGCAGTTCTTC.

Concerning this clone: The identical CDR3 is also encoded by other nucleotide sequences in the sample. The rearrangement uses TRBV5-1 and TRBJ2-3, with TRBD2 as a possible D gene (7 bases). V was pared by 4 bases and J by 4 bases, with 13 bases between. The CDR3 extends over 14 amino acids. The V gene's germline CDR1 is SGHRS and CDR2 YFSETQ. The CDR3 loop reads CASSPGGGADTQYF. The CDR3 nucleotides read TGCGCCAGCAGCCCGGGGGGCGGCGCAGATACGCAGTATTTT. The variable domain in full, completed from reference TRBV5-1 and TRBJ2-3, reads KAGVTQTPRYLIKTRGQQVTLSCSPISGHRSVSWYQQTPGQGLQFLFEYFSETQRNKGNFPGRFSGRQFSNSRSEMNVSTLELGDSALYLCASSPGGGADTQYFGPGTRLTVL.

The V call is TRBV18, the J call TRBJ2-1; D remains ambiguous. With 3 bases removed from V and 1 base from J, the gap between germline ends came to 7 bases. The CDR3 sequence is 14 residues long. CDR1 and CDR2 (germline): KGHSH, LQKENI. The CDR3 nucleotides are TGTGCCAGCTCACCGGTAGTATCCTACAATGAGCAGTTCTTC. This sequence encodes CASSPVVSYNEQFF.

This clone was seen once. The CDR3 sequence: CATSSKLASTDTQYF. In nucleotides, the CDR3 is TGTGCCACCAGCAGCAAACTAGCGAGCACAGATACGCAGTATTTT. The chain couples TRBV15 to TRBJ2-3, with TRBD2 matching 7 bases. The CDR3 runs 15 residues. CDR1 and CDR2 (germline): LNHNV, YYDKDF (reference sequence). The J segment lost 0 bases and the V segment lost 3 bases, leaving 3 bases of the junction unmatched. The entire variable domain, with the rest obtained from reference TRBV15 and TRBJ2-3, is as follows: DAMVIQNPRYQVTQFGKPVTLSCSQTLNHNVMYWYQQKSSQAPKLLFHYYDKDFNNEADTPDNFQSRRPNTSFCFLDIRSPGLGDTAMYLCATSSKLASTDTQYFGPGTRLTVL.

This clone showed up just once. Germline is not matched at one junction end, which may reflect a read error. V usage is TRBV4-2 and J usage is TRBJ1-1; TRBD1 agrees at 9 bases. The CDR3 totals 16 residues. Germline CDR1 is LGHNA and CDR2 is YNFKEQ. The CDR3 sequence is CASSHPGQGMNAEAFF. DNA for the CDR3: TGTGCCAGCAGCCACCCCGGACAGGGGATGAACGCTGAAGCTTTCTTT.

The chain joins TRBV5-1 to TRBJ2-3; 11 nucleotides align to TRBD2. Germline V gene lookup returns CDR1 SGHRS and CDR2 YFSETQ. V lost 0 bases to trimming and J lost 6 bases; unmatched junction nucleotides: 12. This CDR3 has 18 residues. This chain's CDR3 is CASSLEPLLAGGSDTQYF. In DNA, the CDR3 is TGCGCCAGCAGCTTGGAGCCCTTGCTAGCGGGGGGATCTGATACGCAGTATTTT.